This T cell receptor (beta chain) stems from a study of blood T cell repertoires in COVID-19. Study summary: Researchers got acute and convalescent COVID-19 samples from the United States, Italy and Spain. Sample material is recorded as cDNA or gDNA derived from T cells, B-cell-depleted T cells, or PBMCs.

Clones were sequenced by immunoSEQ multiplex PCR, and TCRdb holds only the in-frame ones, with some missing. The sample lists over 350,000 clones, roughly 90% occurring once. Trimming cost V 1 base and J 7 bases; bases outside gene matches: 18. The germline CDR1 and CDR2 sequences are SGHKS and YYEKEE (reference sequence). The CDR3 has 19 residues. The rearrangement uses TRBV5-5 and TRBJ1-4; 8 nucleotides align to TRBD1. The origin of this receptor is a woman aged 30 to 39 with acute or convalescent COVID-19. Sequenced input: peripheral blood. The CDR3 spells CASSLSTLGAGDRSEKLFF. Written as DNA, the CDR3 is TGTGCCAGCAGCTTGAGTACCTTGGGAGCAGGGGACAGGAGTGAAAAACTGTTTTTT.